Below are 24 T cell receptor beta chains sequenced from a single sample in a study of T cells after yellow fever vaccination. TCRdb fed the 5' RACE reads into MiXCR, producing one record per CDR3 protein. The data hold tens of thousands of distinct CDR3 sequences, with roughly 7.7% observed a single time. The sample here was CD8+ T cells sorted from PBMCs, taken on the day of the yellow fever booster vaccination. The source of these receptors is a man between 25 and 39 years old who received the YFV17D yellow fever vaccine.

Ten or more counts support this clonotype. This chain uses TRBV5-1 with TRBJ2-7, with 9 bases lining up with TRBD2. V was pared by 0 bases and J by 3 bases, with 4 bases of the junction left unmatched. Germline loops: CDR1 SGHRS, CDR2 YFSETQ. This CDR3 region has 15 residues. CDR3 sequence reads: CASSLGSGSFYEQYF. The CDR3 DNA follows: TGCGCCAGCAGCTTGGGTAGCGGGAGTTTCTACGAGCAGTACTTC.

The chain joins TRBV4-2 to TRBJ2-2, with 13 positions matching TRBD2. Looked up from germline, CDR1 is LGHNA and CDR2 is YNFKEQ. This CDR3 spans 17 amino acids. V shed 0 bases, J shed 7 bases, and the junction held 5 bases outside the gene matches. CDR3: CASSQDTSGRASGELFF. The CDR3 DNA reads as TGTGCCAGCAGCCAAGATACTAGCGGGAGGGCCAGCGGGGAGCTGTTTTTT.

This clonotype was seen more than once but under ten times. DNA of the CDR3: TGCAGCGTTGAAGATAACGGACAGGGCGACTATGGCTACACCTTC. This sequence encodes CSVEDNGQGDYGYTF. The chain carries TRBV29-1 and TRBJ1-2, with TRBD1 matching 8 bases. This CDR3 has 15 amino acids. J was trimmed by 3 bases and V by 0 bases; bases with no gene match: 6. Germline V gene lookup returns CDR1 SQVTM and CDR2 ANQGSEA. Filled out from reference TRBV29-1 and TRBJ1-2, the complete variable domain reads SAVISQKPSRDICQRGTSLTIQCQVDSQVTMMFWYRQQPGQSLTLIATANQGSEATYESGFVIDKFPISRPNLTFSTLTVSNMSPEDSSIYLCSVEDNGQGDYGYTFGSGTRLTVV.

This clonotype was recorded a few times. The J gene is TRBJ2-1, the V gene TRBV10-3, with D perhaps given as TRBD1 or TRBD2 (5 bases each). Trimming took off 4 bases at V and 5 bases at J, with 6 bases between the two ends. This CDR3 has 12 residues. Germline V gene lookup returns CDR1 ENHRY and CDR2 SYGVKD. The CDR3 DNA reads as TGTGCCATCAGTGGGGACCACAATGAGCAGTTCTTC. This codes for CAISGDHNEQFF.

The CDR3: CASSSPFDGMGHNEQFF. CDR3 DNA: TGTGCCAGCAGCTCCCCCTTCGACGGGATGGGGCACAATGAGCAGTTCTTC. The chain employs TRBV11-2 and TRBJ2-1; the D gene could be TRBD1 or TRBD2 (5 bases each). The V gene lost 4 bases and the J gene lost 5 bases, with 21 bases spanning the gap. This CDR3 has 17 amino acids. The germline V gene has CDR1 SGHAT and CDR2 FQNNGV.

This clonotype was counted at least ten times. The chain uses TRBV12-3 or TRBV12-4 and TRBJ2-5; possible D gene TRBD2, 6 bases. V was trimmed by 6 bases and J by 2 bases, leaving 10 bases between them. The length of the CDR3 is 13 residues. CDR3 loop: CASRFSGQETQYF. The CDR3 bases are TGTGCCAGCAGATTTAGCGGACAAGAGACCCAGTACTTC.

The chain is built from TRBV12-3 or TRBV12-4 and TRBJ1-1; 10 nucleotides agree with TRBD1. V lost 1 base, J lost 2 bases, and 1 base stayed unmatched. This CDR3 contains 15 residues. CDR3 loop: CASSLGDRGNTEAFF. The CDR3 DNA follows: TGTGCCAGCAGTTTAGGGGACAGGGGTAACACTGAAGCTTTCTTT.

This clonotype has a handful of counts. V is TRBV7-8 and J is TRBJ1-1; TRBD1 aligns across 7 bases. In germline, CDR1 is SGHVS, CDR2 FQNEAQ. The CDR3 sequence is 17 residues long. Germline trimming cut 5 bases from V and 0 bases from J; bases unmatched to any gene: 12. CDR3 sequence: CASSVLGQDYMNTEAFF. CDR3 in DNA: TGTGCCAGCAGCGTCCTCGGACAGGACTACATGAACACTGAAGCTTTCTTT.

The chain couples TRBV29-1 to TRBJ2-7, with a possible D match to TRBD1 (6 bases). V was trimmed by 7 bases and J by 6 bases, leaving 10 bases between them. From germline, CDR1 is SQVTM and CDR2 ANQGSEA. The CDR3 covers 10 residues. The CDR3 DNA is TGCAGCGCAGGGGCCGGCGAGCAGTACTTC. Amino acid sequence: CSAGAGEQYF.

This clonotype was counted at least ten times. The genes are TRBV7-9 and TRBJ1-1; D ambiguous. This CDR3 is built from 14 residues. The V gene lost 5 bases and the J gene lost 6 bases, with 16 bases spanning the gap. Looked up from germline, CDR1 is SEHNR and CDR2 is FQNEAQ (reference sequence). In DNA, the CDR3 is TGTGCCAGCAGCCCCGCGAGGACCCCATCTGAAGCTTTCTTT. Translation: CASSPARTPSEAFF.

Only a few counts were recorded for this clonotype. The V gene is TRBV7-2, the J gene TRBJ2-7; D call uncertain. Germline assignment: CDR1 SGHTA and CDR2 FQGNSA. The length of the CDR3 is 14 residues. V was pared by 1 base and J by 2 bases, with 9 bases between. The CDR3, as DNA: TGTGCCAGCAGCTTAGTCGGCAGGACCTACGAGCAGTACTTC. Its translation: CASSLVGRTYEQYF.

The table lists this clonotype with a few counts. The V gene is TRBV7-9, the J gene TRBJ2-7, with unresolved D. Germline V gives CDR1 SEHNR, CDR2 FQNEAQ (reference sequence). V lost 3 bases and J lost 4, with 10 bases in between. The CDR3 extends over 13 amino acids. The CDR3 DNA follows: TGTGCCAGCAGCTTGAGTTGGAGTTACGAGCAGTACTTC. Protein sequence: CASSLSWSYEQYF.

This clonotype was counted ten times or more. The rearrangement links TRBV6-5 to TRBJ2-1; the D gene is possibly TRBD1 (5 bases). With 8 bases removed from V and 6 bases from J, the gap between germline ends came to 8 bases. The CDR3 runs 11 residues. CDR1 and CDR2 (germline): MNHEY, SVGAGI. The CDR3 nucleotides are TGTGCCAGCGCAGGGTTCAATGAGCAGTTCTTC. This sequence encodes CASAGFNEQFF.

As to this clonotype: This clone may be a read error of a much larger clone one base away. J is TRBJ2-5 and V is TRBV21-1. TRBV21-1 is termed a pseudogene. CDR3 size: 14 residues. The CDR3 protein is CASTTRRYHETQYF. CDR3 in DNA: TGTGCCAGCACCACCCGACGGTACCACGAGACCCAGTACTTC.

Only a few counts were recorded for this clonotype. The chain couples TRBV5-6 to TRBJ2-5, with D uncertain. The V gene lost 6 bases and the J gene lost 3 bases, with 12 bases spanning the gap. From germline, CDR1 is SGHDT and CDR2 YYEEEE. The CDR3 extends over 13 amino acids. The CDR3 sequence: CASTVRPEETQYF. CDR3 DNA sequence: TGTGCCAGCACCGTGAGGCCAGAAGAGACCCAGTACTTC. Combining the CDR3 with reference TRBV5-6 and TRBJ2-5 gives the whole variable domain DAGVTQSPTHLIKTRGQQVTLRCSPKSGHDTVSWYQQALGQGPQFIFQYYEEEERQRGNFPDRFSGHQFPNYSSELNVNALLLGDSALYLCASTVRPEETQYFGPGTRLLVL.

This clonotype was recorded many times. The rearrangement links TRBV6-2 or TRBV6-3 to TRBJ2-1; D ambiguous. The germline CDR1 and CDR2 sequences are MNHEY and SVGEGT. The germline V and J ends were trimmed by 2 bases and 8 bases, with 10 bases remaining between them. This CDR3 spans 13 amino acids. The CDR3: CASSYILPYEQFF. CDR3 sequence (DNA): TGTGCCAGCAGTTACATCTTACCCTATGAGCAGTTCTTC.

This clonotype occurred many times. The chain carries TRBV27 and TRBJ2-7; D possibly corresponds to TRBD2 (6 bases). Germline-derived CDR1 and CDR2 are MNHEY and SMNVEV (reference sequence). V was shortened by 1 base and J by 7 bases, with 20 bases between the two germline ends. The CDR3 is 16 residues long. CDR3 protein: CASSLLAAGRAHEQYF. CDR3 DNA sequence: TGTGCCAGCAGTTTATTGGCCGCGGGACGGGCTCATGAGCAGTACTTC.

The chain couples TRBV6-5 to TRBJ2-1; the match to TRBD2 covers 11 bases. V gave up 2 bases and J gave up 4 bases; unmatched junction bases: 4. The CDR3 has 16 residues. The germline CDR1 and CDR2 sequences are MNHEY and SVGAGI. The CDR3 sequence: CASSYPLAGEYNEQFF. The CDR3 DNA sequence: TGTGCCAGCAGTTACCCACTAGCGGGGGAGTACAATGAGCAGTTCTTC.

This clonotype was seen at least ten times. V usage is TRBV5-1 and J usage is TRBJ2-3; the D gene is possibly TRBD1 (6 bases). The V end was cut by 3 bases, the J end by 2 bases, with 16 bases between. The CDR3 has 16 amino acids. Germline V gene data show CDR1 as SGHRS and CDR2 as YFSETQ. In DNA, the CDR3 is TGCGCCAGCAGCTGGGCTACAGGGTTCCTCACAGATACGCAGTATTTT. As protein: CASSWATGFLTDTQYF.

This clonotype appeared a few times. This chain uses TRBV14 with TRBJ2-2, with TRBD2 matching 7 bases. The ends lost 4 bases at V and 5 bases at J; junction bases unmatched: 7. The CDR3 consists of 15 residues. Germline V lookup: CDR1 SGHDN, CDR2 FVKESK. The DNA of the CDR3 is TGTGCCAGCAGCCTCGTCCGGGGGGAAACCGGGGAGCTGTTTTTT. This gives the protein CASSLVRGETGELFF. Using reference TRBV14 and TRBJ2-2 for the parts outside the CDR3, the full variable domain is EAGVTQFPSHSVIEKGQTVTLRCDPISGHDNLYWYRRVMGKEIKFLLHFVKESKQDESGMPNNRFLAERTGGTYSTLKVQPAELEDSGVYFCASSLVRGETGELFFGEGSRLTVL.

This clonotype was seen ten or more times. The V call is TRBV12-3 or TRBV12-4, the J call TRBJ1-1; 10 nucleotides align to TRBD1. CDR3 size: 13 residues. After removal of 8 bases from V and 2 bases from J, the junction contained 2 bases not matched to a gene. This CDR3 reads CASGQGGNTEAFF. The CDR3 nucleotides read TGTGCCAGCGGACAGGGGGGAAACACTGAAGCTTTCTTT.

The chain uses TRBV7-8 and TRBJ2-1; D perhaps matches TRBD2 (5 bases). The CDR3 length is 14 residues. Deletions cut 0 bases from V and 6 bases from J, with 9 bases between. Per the germline V gene, CDR1 is SGHVS and CDR2 is FQNEAQ. The CDR3 nucleotides are TGTGCCAGCAGCTTAGCGGGAGCTATCAATGAGCAGTTCTTC. It specifies CASSLAGAINEQFF.

The chain combines TRBV4-1 with TRBJ2-2, with TRBD2 matching 9 bases. J lost 2 bases, V lost 4 bases, and 8 bases had no gene match. Germline-derived CDR1 and CDR2 are MGHRA and YSYEKL. The CDR3 contains 17 residues. As DNA, the CDR3 is TGCGCCAGCAGCCCGGCCGGGACTAGCCCAAACACCGGGGAGCTGTTTTTT. It yields the protein CASSPAGTSPNTGELFF.

This clonotype was seen a handful of times. The chain links TRBV7-9 to TRBJ2-7; the D gene is possibly TRBD1 (6 bases). CDR1 is SEHNR and CDR2 is FQNEAQ in the germline V gene (reference sequence). Trimming took 4 bases from V and 6 from J, leaving 10 bases between them. This CDR3 has 12 amino acids. The CDR3 DNA reads TGTGCCAGCAGCTGTCAGGGGTGCGAGCAGTACTTC. Its protein is CASSCQGCEQYF.